The clone carrying this T cell receptor (beta chain) appeared many times. The data belong to a study of blood T cells in healthy people across ages. The study recruited healthy Caucasian donors from Russia who were aged about 6 to 95. Per sample, at least 5 micrograms of total RNA were extracted. Primers used in a second PCR of about 7 to 12 cycles were a sample-barcoded 5' primer and a J-beta primer mix. A tag from a template-switch adaptor with 12 random nucleotides marked each cDNA molecule. TCRdb reprocessed the 5' RACE reads via MiXCR and lists one record per CDR3 protein. The repertoire includes roughly 1.9 million distinct CDR3 sequences, about two fifths of them detected once, and roughly 24% sits in the top ten. CDR1 is SGHRS and CDR2 is YFSETQ in the germline V gene. V was cut by 2 bases and J by 1 base, with 13 bases left in between. This CDR3 comprises 17 residues.

This receptor was taken from a human donor in good health. This sequence joins TRBV5-1 and TRBJ2-6; D tentatively fits TRBD1 or TRBD2 (6 bases each). Sequencing used blood. The DNA for the CDR3 is TGCGCCAGCAGCTTACTAGGGGGGTCTTCTGGGGCCAACGTCCTGACTTTC. This gives the protein CASSLLGGSSGANVLTF.